One and the same sample provided the 24 T cell receptor beta chains below, sequenced in a study of T cells in Graves' hyperthyroidism and ophthalmopathy. Researchers took RNA transcripts and amplified the TCR beta CDR3 regions from them. Researchers ran a first-round RT-PCR on the TCR CDR3 using the HTBI primer set. TCRdb processed the multiplex PCR reads anew with MiXCR; each CDR3 protein has one entry. There are 250,000 to 300,000 distinct CDR3 sequences in the sample; about a sixth occur only once, and over 45% lies in the top ten. The sample consisted of blood. The receptors were gathered from a woman in her fifties or sixties with Graves' ophthalmopathy.

This clonotype was detected ten times or more. The chain links TRBV5-8 to TRBJ2-2; 7 bases fit TRBD1. The junction had 1 base not matched to a gene; V was cut back by 2 bases and J by 3 bases. Germline V CDR1 and CDR2: SGHTS, YDEGEE. The CDR3 has 14 residues. CDR3 nucleotide sequence: TGTGCCAGCAGCTTTGGACAGGACACCGGGGAGCTGTTTTTT. Its protein is CASSFGQDTGELFF.

This clonotype appeared many times. The V gene is TRBV7-2, the J gene TRBJ1-2; 7 bases are a match to TRBD1. There are 14 residues in the CDR3. The ends lost 2 bases at V and 5 bases at J; junction bases unmatched: 5. In germline, CDR1 is SGHTA, CDR2 FQGNSA. The CDR3 here is CASSLIPTGYGYTF. The CDR3 DNA sequence: TGTGCCAGCAGCTTAATACCGACAGGGTATGGCTACACCTTC.

This clonotype was found many times. The genes are TRBV28 and TRBJ1-2; 10 nucleotides align to TRBD1. Trimming at V came to 3 bases and at J to 4 bases, leaving 8 bases not matched to a gene. Germline-derived CDR1 and CDR2 are MDHEN and SYDVKM. This CDR3 has 16 amino acids. The CDR3 protein is CASSFVRDRGLYGYTF. The CDR3 nucleotides are TGTGCCAGCAGTTTTGTCAGGGACAGGGGACTCTATGGCTACACCTTC.

Note on this clonotype: Being one base from a much bigger clone, this may be a read error. CDR3 bases: TGTGCCAGCAGTTACCCGGGAAGGACGGGTGAGCAGTTCTTC. Residues: CASSYPGRTGEQFF. The rearrangement joins TRBV6-2 or TRBV6-3 to TRBJ2-1; possibly TRBD2 for D (5 bases). The CDR3 is 14 residues long. Germline assignment: CDR1 MNHEY and CDR2 SVGEGT. The V gene lost 2 bases and the J gene lost 9 bases, with 14 bases spanning the gap.

This clonotype was observed a handful of times. The V call is TRBV18, the J call TRBJ2-3; TRBD2 is a possible D gene (5 bases). V lost 6 bases, J lost 0 bases, and 13 bases lay in between. The CDR3 is made up of 15 amino acids. Per the germline V gene, CDR1 is KGHSH and CDR2 is LQKENI. The CDR3 spells CASSRREGSTDTQYF. CDR3 DNA: TGTGCCAGCTCGCGTCGTGAGGGAAGCACAGATACGCAGTATTTT.

V usage is TRBV5-1 and J usage is TRBJ2-5, with TRBD1 matching 8 bases. The CDR3 length is 15 residues. Germline loops: CDR1 SGHRS, CDR2 YFSETQ. Trimming took 0 bases from V and 5 from J; bases not matched to a gene: 6. The CDR3, as DNA: TGCGCCAGCAGCTTGGGTGACAGGGGAGCTGAGACCCAGTACTTC. Its translation is CASSLGDRGAETQYF.

CDR3 region: CRVTSGNSYEQYF. CDR3 nucleotides: TGCAGAGTGACTAGCGGGAATTCCTACGAGCAGTACTTC. The chain recombines TRBV20-1 with TRBJ2-7; 11 positions agree with TRBD2. This CDR3 has 13 residues. Per the germline V gene, CDR1 is DFQATT and CDR2 is SNEGSKA (reference sequence).

A note on this clonotype: A much larger clone lies a single base off, so this may be a read error. V usage is TRBV5-1 and J usage is TRBJ2-3; the D gene is possibly TRBD2 (6 bases). In germline, CDR1 is SGHRS, CDR2 YFSETQ. This CDR3 region has 17 residues. The CDR3 sequence is CVSSFRRDSGGSDTQYF. Written as DNA, the CDR3 is TGCGTCAGCAGCTTTCGCCGGGACTCAGGAGGGTCAGATACGCAGTATTTT. Combining the CDR3 with reference TRBV5-1 and TRBJ2-3 gives the whole variable domain KAGVTQTPRYLIKTRGQQVTLSCSPISGHRSVSWYQQTPGQGLQFLFEYFSETQRNKGNFPGRFSGRQFSNSRSEMNVSTLELGDSALYLCVSSFRRDSGGSDTQYFGPGTRLTVL.

This clonotype was seen more than once but under ten times. V usage is TRBV6-2 or TRBV6-3 and J usage is TRBJ2-2, with no clear D. V was cut by 7 bases and J by 7 bases, with 13 bases left in between. This CDR3 is built from 13 residues. From germline, CDR1 is MNHEY and CDR2 SVGEGT. CDR3 residues: CASILLPGGELFF. CDR3 DNA sequence: TGTGCCAGCATCTTACTGCCCGGCGGGGAGCTGTTTTTT.

This clonotype has a count of ten or more. The rearrangement links TRBV5-1 to TRBJ2-7, with 7 bases identical to TRBD1. Per the germline V gene, CDR1 is SGHRS and CDR2 is YFSETQ. The CDR3 spans 15 residues. J was trimmed by 2 bases and V by 5 bases; bases with no gene match: 10. CDR3 in DNA: TGCGCCAGCAGACCCGGTCTGACAGGGACCTACGAGCAGTACTTC. This codes for CASRPGLTGTYEQYF.

The chain combines TRBV20-1 with TRBJ1-6; a weak D match, TRBD1 (5 bases). V lost 6 bases and J 14 bases, leaving 23 bases between the germline ends. Germline V gene data show CDR1 as DFQATT and CDR2 as SNEGSKA (reference sequence). This CDR3 region has 14 residues. The CDR3 loop reads CSARPGPHSGTLHF. In DNA form, the CDR3 reads TGCAGTGCCCGTCCGGGACCCCATTCCGGTACCCTCCACTTT.

Ten or more counts support this clonotype. This sequence joins TRBV12-3 or TRBV12-4 and TRBJ2-5; D is unclear. The CDR3 is 12 residues long. V was cut by 5 bases and J by 2 bases, with 6 bases left in between. CDR3 protein: CASSLLQETQYF. CDR3 sequence (DNA): TGTGCCAGCAGTCTTCTACAAGAGACCCAGTACTTC.

The table lists this clonotype with many counts. The chain has TRBV30 and TRBJ1-1; D call uncertain. From germline, CDR1 is GTSNPN and CDR2 SVGIG (reference sequence). V was pared by 5 bases and J by 4 bases, with 11 bases between. The CDR3 loop spans 12 amino acids. CDR3 sequence: CAWRFGGTEAFF. Here the CDR3 DNA reads TGTGCCTGGCGCTTCGGTGGCACTGAAGCTTTCTTT.

This clonotype came up a few times. This chain joins TRBV15 and TRBJ1-4, with unresolved D. The CDR3 has 13 amino acids. V shed 0 bases and J shed 13 bases, with 12 bases lying between them. Germline values: CDR1 LNHNV, CDR2 YYDKDF (reference sequence). CDR3 protein: CATSRDTPLGLFF. Written as DNA, the CDR3 is TGTGCCACCAGCAGAGATACCCCCCTTGGACTGTTTTTT.

In its sample, this clonotype was seen a few times. This rearrangement joins TRBV6-2 or TRBV6-3 to TRBJ2-2; D is undetermined. CDR3 size: 15 residues. The germline V gene encodes CDR1 MNHEY and CDR2 SVGEGT. Deletions cut 10 bases from V and 4 bases from J, with 19 bases between. The CDR3 here is CATRSLVPGTGELFF. As DNA, the CDR3 is TGTGCCACCAGATCGTTGGTCCCGGGCACCGGGGAGCTGTTTTTT.

This clonotype was seen repeatedly, ten times or more. The chain has TRBV5-1 and TRBJ1-1; TRBD1 agrees at 7 bases. The germline gives CDR1 SGHRS, CDR2 YFSETQ. This CDR3 contains 18 residues. Unmatched junction bases numbered 13, after V lost 0 bases and J lost 2 bases. The CDR3 region has the DNA TGCGCCAGCAGCTTGGGTCAGGGGGTCAGTCGGATCAACACTGAAGCTTTCTTT. Its translation is CASSLGQGVSRINTEAFF.

The chain has TRBV7-9 and TRBJ2-5, with D perhaps TRBD2 (5 bases). The CDR3 length is 15 residues. Trimming cost V 2 bases and J 5 bases, with 15 bases left between them. The V gene's germline CDR1 is SEHNR and CDR2 FQNEAQ (reference sequence). The CDR3 region has the DNA TGTGCCAGCAGCTTAAACCGCGGGCCGGGGGAGACCCAGTACTTC. Protein product: CASSLNRGPGETQYF.

This clonotype was found many times. V gene TRBV20-1 combines with J gene TRBJ2-7; 9 bases are a match to TRBD1. The CDR3 runs to 15 residues. Germline values: CDR1 DFQATT, CDR2 SNEGSKA (reference sequence). V shed 3 bases, J shed 1 base, and the junction held 7 bases outside the gene matches. The CDR3, as DNA: TGCAGTGCTAGTGGGGGACAGGGTCCTTCCTACGAGCAGTACTTC. Protein product: CSASGGQGPSYEQYF.

This chain joins TRBV6-1 and TRBJ1-1; TRBD1 is a possible D gene (6 bases). Germline V gene data show CDR1 as MNHNS and CDR2 as SASEGT. V dropped 7 bases and J dropped 11 bases, with 20 bases sitting between them. CDR3 length: 13 amino acids. The CDR3 spells CASIRGGGAGAFF. CDR3 coding DNA: TGTGCCAGCATCCGCGGGGGGGGGGCGGGGGCTTTCTTT.

This clonotype has at least ten counts. V gene TRBV20-1 combines with J gene TRBJ2-7; 13 bases are shared with TRBD2. Germline CDR1 is DFQATT and CDR2 is SNEGSKA (reference sequence). The junction had 3 bases not matched to a gene; V was cut back by 3 bases and J by 4 bases. The CDR3 is 14 residues long. This CDR3 is CSARLGLAGYEQYF. The CDR3 bases are TGCAGTGCTAGGTTGGGACTAGCGGGATACGAGCAGTACTTC.

This clonotype has more than one count but fewer than ten. This chain's CDR3 is CASSVDWGDRAPFF. The DNA for the CDR3 is TGTGCCAGCAGCGTAGACTGGGGGGACAGGGCGCCTTTCTTT. The J gene is TRBJ1-1, the V gene TRBV9; 9 nucleotides agree with TRBD1. Germline V gene data show CDR1 as SGDLS and CDR2 as YYNGEE. The CDR3 extends over 14 amino acids. V shed 0 bases and J 12 bases; nucleotides not matched to a gene: 9.

This clonotype was found many times. The chain carries TRBV25-1 and TRBJ2-5; weak D call: TRBD2 (6 bases). The ends were cut back, 9 bases at V and 3 bases at J, with 17 bases in the middle. The CDR3 covers 14 residues. Germline CDR1 and CDR2: MGHDK and SYGVNS. For the CDR3, the DNA is TGTGCCAGTTCCGATAGCGGAGGCGAAGAGACCCAGTACTTC. Encoded protein: CASSDSGGEETQYF.

This clonotype showed up just a few times. The J gene is TRBJ1-6, the V gene TRBV2; a weak D match, TRBD1 (6 bases). The CDR3 loop spans 14 amino acids. CDR1 is SNHLY and CDR2 is FYNNEI in the germline V gene. V was trimmed by 8 bases and J by 3 bases, leaving 11 bases between them. CDR3 protein: CASLDRIYNSPLHF. In nucleotides, the CDR3 is TGTGCCAGCCTTGACAGGATCTATAATTCACCCCTCCACTTT.

The chain joins TRBV11-2 to TRBJ1-2; 11 bases are shared with TRBD1. After removal of 5 bases from V and 8 bases from J, the junction contained 4 bases not matched to a gene. The germline V gene has CDR1 SGHAT and CDR2 FQNNGV. The CDR3 is made up of 13 amino acids. CDR3 protein: CASSRTGGTGYTF. The CDR3 DNA reads as TGTGCCAGCAGCAGGACAGGGGGCACCGGCTACACCTTC.